This entry concerns a single T cell receptor beta chain. Its target is not known. This entry belongs to a study of T-cell memory formation after mild COVID-19. Overall study findings and caveats: Mostly located in CM and EM were contracting CD4+ clones, with contracting CD8+ clones located in EMRA. Pre-infection memory already had some responding clones, implying cross-reactive memory joined. Among clones peaking at day 37 in the second wave, SARS-CoV-2 specificity remained unconfirmed.

TCR alpha and TCR beta cDNA libraries carrying sample barcodes and UMIs came from 5'RACE with constant-segment primers. TCRdb redid the calling of the 5' RACE reads with MiXCR, one entry per CDR3 protein. The sample has tens of thousands of distinct CDR3 sequences, around 12% seen once; the top ten hold more than 20%. Germline V gene data show CDR1 as DFQATT and CDR2 as SNEGSKA (reference sequence). The CDR3 length is 15 residues. V was shortened by 6 bases and J by 2 bases, with 18 bases between the two germline ends. The chain uses TRBV20-1 and TRBJ2-3; D tentatively reads TRBD1 or TRBD2 (5 bases each). Source material: PBMCs or a T cell subset sorted from them (not recorded which). This clonotype was sampled from a man between 18 and 35 years old who had mild COVID-19 (a few samples of this study predate the infection). Cell type and time point are not known. The CDR3 nucleotides are TGCAGTGCGCTCGCAGTGGGGGTTATCACAGATACGCAGTATTTT. It specifies CSALAVGVITDTQYF.